These 25 T cell receptor beta chains originate from one sample sequenced in a study of blood T cell repertoires in COVID-19. Clones were sequenced by immunoSEQ multiplex PCR, and TCRdb holds only the in-frame ones, with some missing. The table lists 62,000 or so clones, more than 80% of them singletons, with under 3% in the top ten. Sequencing was carried out using peripheral blood. The receptors come from a man aged 50 or older with acute or convalescent COVID-19.

The J gene is TRBJ1-1, the V gene TRBV2; perhaps TRBD1 as D (6 bases). V lost 3 bases and J 1 base, leaving 12 bases between the germline ends. The CDR3 sequence is 15 residues long. Germline V lookup: CDR1 SNHLY, CDR2 FYNNEI. This CDR3 is CASSDRTASNTEAFF. CDR3 nucleotide sequence: TGTGCCAGCAGTGATAGGACAGCTTCGAACACTGAAGCTTTCTTT.

This sequence joins TRBV20-1 and TRBJ1-3, with D unclear. Germline lookup yields CDR1 DFQATT and CDR2 SNEGSKA (reference sequence). This CDR3 has 11 amino acids. DNA for the CDR3: TGCAGCGCCCTACTAGGAAACACCATATATTTT. Residues: CSALLGNTIYF.

The CDR3 spells CASSKGLGDTDTQYF. The CDR3 DNA follows: TGTGCCAGCAGTAAGGGACTAGGAGACACAGATACGCAGTATTTT. The chain combines TRBV27 with TRBJ2-3; TRBD2 matches at 8 bases. Germline CDR1 is MNHEY and CDR2 is SMNVEV (reference sequence). The CDR3 is 15 residues long. V was pared by 5 bases and J by 2 bases, with 6 bases of the junction left unmatched.

This chain uses TRBV5-1 with TRBJ2-3; D might be TRBD2 (6 bases). The V end lost 4 bases, the J end lost 0 bases, and 15 bases lay between the germline ends. Germline CDR1 SGHRS, CDR2 YFSETQ. The CDR3 contains 16 residues. The CDR3 DNA is TGCGCCAGCAGCCCTGCTAGCGTTTCTAGCACAGATACGCAGTATTTT. Protein sequence: CASSPASVSSTDTQYF.

The rearrangement uses TRBV7-2 and TRBJ1-2; 12 bases are a match to TRBD1. V was clipped by 3 bases and J by 7 bases; unmatched bases: 12. Germline CDR1 is SGHTA and CDR2 is FQGNSA. The CDR3 is made up of 17 amino acids. CDR3 sequence: CASSFGGTGGAYAGYTF. For the CDR3, the DNA is TGTGCCAGCAGCTTTGGCGGGACAGGGGGCGCTTATGCTGGCTACACCTTC.

The J gene is TRBJ2-1, the V gene TRBV9; the D gene is possibly TRBD2 (6 bases). This CDR3 spans 15 amino acids. Trimming stripped 0 bases from V and 2 bases from J, with 9 bases between. Germline V gene sequence: CDR1 SGDLS, CDR2 YYNGEE. This CDR3 is CASSVAWGAYNEQFF. Written as DNA, the CDR3 is TGTGCCAGCAGCGTAGCGTGGGGGGCCTACAATGAGCAGTTCTTC.

This chain uses TRBV6-5 with TRBJ1-6, with D perhaps matching TRBD1 (5 bases). CDR1 and CDR2 from the germline V gene are MNHEY and SVGAGI. There are 15 residues in the CDR3. Trimming shortened V by 2 bases and J by 8 bases, and 13 bases separated the two germline ends. CDR3 region: CASSYGALRDSPLHF. CDR3 DNA sequence: TGTGCCAGCAGTTACGGGGCCCTACGGGATTCACCCCTCCACTTT.

The chain links TRBV27 to TRBJ1-2; 7 nucleotides align to TRBD1. V trimming: 4 bases; J trimming: 6 bases; junction bases outside the gene matches: 20. Germline CDR1 reads MNHEY; CDR2 reads SMNVEV (reference sequence). The CDR3 extends over 18 amino acids. CDR3 DNA sequence: TGTGCCAGCAGTTACGTTCAACTTGGGGCAGGGGGAAAGGATGGCTACACCTTC. It specifies CASSYVQLGAGGKDGYTF.

The CDR3 sequence: CSVSRLAGGAVGVEQFF. CDR3 nucleotides: TGCAGCGTTTCCCGACTAGCGGGAGGGGCGGTGGGCGTTGAGCAGTTCTTC. The rearrangement links TRBV29-1 to TRBJ2-1, with 14 bases fitting TRBD2. J lost 9 bases, V lost 5 bases, and 15 bases had no gene match. This CDR3 has 17 residues. Per the germline V gene, CDR1 is SQVTM and CDR2 is ANQGSEA.

This clone was seen only once. The V and J genes are TRBV3-1 (or the pseudogene TRBV3-2) and TRBJ2-2, with 9 positions matching TRBD2. Germline trimming cut 8 bases from V and 7 bases from J; bases unmatched to any gene: 8. The germline V gene has CDR1 LGHDT and CDR2 YNNKEL (reference sequence). This CDR3 is 14 amino acids long. Here the CDR3 DNA reads TGTGCCAGCCGCCCACTAGCGGGCCACGGGGAGCTGTTTTTT. It codes for CASRPLAGHGELFF.

This chain joins TRBV18 and TRBJ2-7; 10 bases agree with TRBD1. V was pared by 6 bases and J by 3 bases, with 5 bases of the junction left unmatched. Germline lookup yields CDR1 KGHSH and CDR2 LQKENI. This CDR3 region has 14 residues. CDR3 residues: CASSEDRGVYEQYF. CDR3 coding DNA: TGTGCCAGCTCCGAGGACAGGGGGGTCTACGAGCAGTACTTC.

Only one count was recorded for this clone. The chain has TRBV7-2 and TRBJ1-2, with D perhaps TRBD1 (6 bases). The V and J ends lost 5 bases and 3 bases respectively, with 13 bases between them. This CDR3 contains 14 residues. The germline CDR1 and CDR2 sequences are SGHTA and FQGNSA. The CDR3 loop reads CASSAARGDYGYTF. The CDR3 nucleotides are TGTGCCAGCAGCGCAGCCAGGGGCGACTATGGCTACACCTTC.

The chain carries TRBV2 and TRBJ1-6; D remains unclear. Trimming removed 3 bases from V and 5 bases from J, with 11 bases in between. Germline V lookup: CDR1 SNHLY, CDR2 FYNNEI. The CDR3 spans 15 residues. CDR3 sequence: CASSDGRVDNSPLHF. CDR3 sequence (DNA): TGTGCCAGCAGTGATGGGAGGGTAGATAATTCACCCCTCCACTTT.

This chain joins TRBV6-2 or TRBV6-3 and TRBJ1-5, with D maybe TRBD1 (6 bases). Germline CDR1 is MNHEY and CDR2 is SVGEGT. V gave up 0 bases and J gave up 10 bases, with 13 bases separating them. This CDR3 comprises 14 residues. The CDR3 DNA reads as TGTGCCAGCAGTTACTCATACGGGGGGCCTCCCCAGCATTTT. Encoded protein: CASSYSYGGPPQHF.

The rearrangement uses TRBV19 and TRBJ2-1, with 12 bases that match TRBD2. This CDR3 contains 19 residues. With V trimmed by 5 bases and J by 4 bases, 15 bases remained unmatched. Germline V gene sequence: CDR1 LNHDA, CDR2 SQIVND (reference sequence). This chain's CDR3 is CASSSEGLAGIRGYNEQFF. CDR3 DNA sequence: TGTGCCAGTAGTTCCGAAGGACTAGCGGGAATAAGGGGGTACAATGAGCAGTTCTTC.

The table lists this clone with a few counts. This chain joins TRBV10-3 and TRBJ2-2; 8 bases are a match to TRBD1. V was pared by 3 bases and J by 4 bases, with 4 bases of the junction left unmatched. The CDR3 sequence is 15 residues long. The germline V gene has CDR1 ENHRY and CDR2 SYGVKD. CDR3 loop: CAISDRTGSTGELFF. In DNA, the CDR3 is TGTGCCATCAGTGACCGGACAGGGAGCACCGGGGAGCTGTTTTTT.

This chain joins TRBV18 and TRBJ1-1, with D unresolved. Germline CDR1 KGHSH, CDR2 LQKENI. Deletions cut 3 bases from V and 1 base from J, with 9 bases between. This CDR3 region has 14 residues. The CDR3 is CASSPIAGNTEAFF. The DNA for the CDR3 is TGTGCCAGCTCACCCATAGCGGGGAACACTGAAGCTTTCTTT.

The chain is built from TRBV4-2 and TRBJ2-7; 8 bases are shared with TRBD2. V lost 0 bases and J lost 7; bases outside the gene matches: 17. The CDR3 runs to 18 residues. CDR1 and CDR2 (germline): LGHNA, YNFKEQ. This chain's CDR3 is CASSQDLTGGGRRREQYF. The DNA of the CDR3 is TGTGCCAGCAGCCAAGATCTTACCGGGGGCGGGAGGAGGAGGGAGCAGTACTTC.

This clone was picked up a small number of times. The gene calls are TRBV7-2 and TRBJ2-7; 10 bases are a match to TRBD2. Germline CDR1 SGHTA, CDR2 FQGNSA. With 5 bases clipped from V and 2 bases from J, the junction kept 6 bases outside the gene matches. The CDR3 extends over 15 amino acids. The CDR3 DNA sequence: TGTGCCAGCAGCCGTGGACTAGCGGAAACCTACGAGCAGTACTTC. Translating it yields CASSRGLAETYEQYF. The variable domain in full, with the rest retrieved from reference TRBV7-2 and TRBJ2-7, is GAGVSQSPSNKVTEKGKDVELRCDPISGHTALYWYRQSLGQGLEFLIYFQGNSAPDKSGLPSDRFSAERTGGSVSTLTIQRTQQEDSAVYLCASSRGLAETYEQYFGPGTRLTVT.

This chain uses TRBV28 with TRBJ1-2; 12 nucleotides agree with TRBD1. The CDR3 extends over 16 amino acids. V shed 3 bases, J shed 7 bases, and the junction held 9 bases outside the gene matches. Germline V gene sequence: CDR1 MDHEN, CDR2 SYDVKM. CDR3 nucleotides: TGTGCCAGCAGTTTCGGGACAGGGGGCCAATCGCTTGGCTACACCTTC. Translated: CASSFGTGGQSLGYTF.

J is TRBJ1-3 and V is TRBV9, with 9 bases fitting TRBD1. V dropped 2 bases and J dropped 0; count of bases not matched to a gene: 6. Germline values: CDR1 SGDLS, CDR2 YYNGEE. This CDR3 is built from 17 residues. CDR3 in amino acids: CASSVAGQGVSGNTIYF. The CDR3 bases are TGTGCCAGCAGCGTTGCGGGACAGGGTGTCTCTGGAAACACCATATATTTT. Full variable domain (remainder filled in from reference TRBV9 and TRBJ1-3): DSGVTQTPKHLITATGQRVTLRCSPRSGDLSVYWYQQSLDQGLQFLIQYYNGEERAKGNILERFSAQQFPDLHSELNLSSLELGDSALYFCASSVAGQGVSGNTIYFGEGSWLTVV.

The chain joins TRBV9 to TRBJ1-4; the D gene is possibly TRBD1 (5 bases). V was cut by 2 bases and J by 4 bases, with 9 bases left in between. CDR3 length equals 14 residues. Germline V gives CDR1 SGDLS, CDR2 YYNGEE. This CDR3 reads CASSVSGVNEKLFF. The CDR3 DNA is TGTGCCAGCAGCGTTTCGGGGGTTAATGAAAAACTGTTTTTT.

The chain recombines TRBV5-8 with TRBJ2-7; 13 bases map to TRBD2. Trimming at V came to 2 bases and at J to 4 bases, leaving 9 bases not matched to a gene. CDR3 size: 17 residues. The germline CDR1 and CDR2 sequences are SGHTS and YDEGEE. CDR3 sequence: CASSFGGTSGADYEQYF. CDR3 nucleotide sequence: TGTGCCAGCAGCTTTGGAGGGACTAGCGGGGCAGATTACGAGCAGTACTTC.

Here the CDR3 DNA reads TGTGCCAGCAACTCGGGACAGGGGGATGGCTACACCTTC. Protein product: CASNSGQGDGYTF. The chain combines TRBV28 with TRBJ1-2, with TRBD1 matching over 11 bases. Germline CDR1 reads MDHEN; CDR2 reads SYDVKM. The CDR3 totals 13 residues. Trimming at V came to 7 bases and at J to 6 bases, leaving 4 bases not matched to a gene.

The V gene is TRBV5-1, the J gene TRBJ2-7; 9 bases are shared with TRBD2. Trimming cost V 5 bases and J 2 bases; bases outside gene matches: 5. Germline values: CDR1 SGHRS, CDR2 YFSETQ. The CDR3 is 14 residues long. The DNA for the CDR3 is TGCGCCAGCAGACCTAGCGGGAATACCTACGAGCAGTACTTC. Protein: CASRPSGNTYEQYF.